This entry concerns a single TCR beta chain. The data derive from a study of beta chain features in type 1 diabetes. About the study: Taken together, all samples contributed 90 million to 140 million examined sorted cells.

The whole isolated RNA underwent reverse transcription, so sequencing captured expressed TCRB transcripts. An average approximately 3.7 million reads came from naive, central memory and regulatory T cell samples. This table comes from immunoSEQ multiplex PCR, and its TCRdb copy is limited to in-frame clones, with some not included. Of over 700,000 clones in the sample, about a sixth were seen once. Germline-derived CDR1 and CDR2 are SQVTM and ANQGSEA. Losses at the gene ends were 0 bases for V and 7 bases for J; bases not matched to a gene: 4. This CDR3 spans 14 amino acids. Sorting of CD4+ naive, central memory, regulatory and stem cell-like memory cells was performed via CD45RO/CCR7/CD25/CD127/CD95/CD27. Each of the sorted populations had a purity greater than 95%.

Source material: naive CD4+ T cells from blood. This TCR derives from a young woman in good health. The chain couples TRBV29-1 to TRBJ2-2, with 8 bases fitting TRBD2. The CDR3 bases are TGCAGCGTTGAAGAGACGGGAGGGGTCGGGGAGCTGTTTTTT. Its translation is CSVEETGGVGELFF.